Following are 23 T cell receptor beta chains from one sample sequenced in a study of identifying expanded T cells in peripheral blood. Generated by immunoSEQ multiplex PCR, the TCRdb table keeps only in-frame clones and is missing some. The table includes 100,000 to 150,000 clones, 84% detected once. The sequencing input was blood. The receptors originated from a person between 18 and 75 years old in good health.

This clone was seen only a few times. V is TRBV19 and J is TRBJ2-7; 7 bases are a match to TRBD1. Germline lookup yields CDR1 LNHDA and CDR2 SQIVND (reference sequence). The CDR3 is made up of 15 amino acids. V gave up 1 base and J gave up 3 bases; unmatched junction bases: 6. The CDR3 here is CASSIGGTALYEQYF. The CDR3 coding sequence is TGTGCCAGTAGTATAGGAGGGACAGCTCTCTACGAGCAGTACTTC.

The chain carries TRBV4-3 and TRBJ1-1, with TRBD1 as a possible D gene (6 bases). The CDR3 is 18 amino acids. The V gene's germline CDR1 is LGHNA and CDR2 YSLEER. V lost 1 base, J lost 4 bases, and 22 bases lay in between. The CDR3 here is CASSQGVWAGDRGTEAFF. As DNA, the CDR3 is TGCGCCAGCAGCCAAGGGGTATGGGCAGGGGATAGGGGCACTGAAGCTTTCTTT.

The chain recombines TRBV7-2 with TRBJ1-2; unclear D gene. CDR1 is SGHTA and CDR2 is FQGNSA in the germline V gene. V was trimmed by 4 bases and J by 2 bases, leaving 14 bases between them. This CDR3 region has 15 residues. CDR3 nucleotide sequence: TGTGCCAGCAGCTCTTATTTGACGGGAAACTATGGCTACACCTTC. Residues: CASSSYLTGNYGYTF.

This clone appeared once. This sequence joins TRBV21-1 and TRBJ1-1. TRBV21-1 is listed as a pseudogene. The CDR3 runs 21 residues. The CDR3 sequence: CASSKGPGDFKMERGDTEAFF. The CDR3 nucleotides are TGTGCCAGCAGCAAAGGTCCAGGAGATTTCAAGATGGAGCGTGGTGACACTGAAGCTTTCTTT.

This rearrangement joins TRBV6-5 to TRBJ2-1, with 9 bases identical to TRBD1. The CDR3 sequence is 15 residues long. Germline trimming cut 4 bases from V and 7 bases from J; bases unmatched to any gene: 8. CDR1 MNHEY and CDR2 SVGAGI come from the germline V gene. The CDR3 DNA reads TGTGCCAGCAGTTCTGACAGGGGGGTAGAAAATGAGCAGTTCTTC. Protein: CASSSDRGVENEQFF.

This clone was seen once. The gene calls are TRBV10-3 and TRBJ2-1; D may be TRBD1 (6 bases). The germline V gene encodes CDR1 ENHRY and CDR2 SYGVKD. The CDR3 runs to 11 residues. Deletions cut 10 bases from V and 5 bases from J, with 9 bases between. The chain's CDR3 is CATRGNNEQFF. As DNA, the CDR3 is TGTGCCACTAGGGGGAACAATGAGCAGTTCTTC.

This chain uses TRBV28 with TRBJ2-5, with 10 nucleotides matching TRBD2. The CDR3 extends over 13 amino acids. Germline trimming cut 6 bases from V and 5 bases from J; bases unmatched to any gene: 3. Germline assignment: CDR1 MDHEN and CDR2 SYDVKM. CDR3 loop: CASSDSGGETQYF. In nucleotides, the CDR3 is TGTGCCAGCAGCGATAGCGGGGGGGAGACCCAGTACTTC.

This chain joins TRBV4-3 and TRBJ1-1, with 8 bases aligning to TRBD1. J gave up 2 bases and V 4 bases, and 3 bases lay outside the gene matches. Germline CDR1 LGHNA, CDR2 YSLEER. This CDR3 spans 14 amino acids. The CDR3 region is CASSRGQANTEAFF. The CDR3 DNA is TGCGCCAGCAGCCGGGGACAGGCCAACACTGAAGCTTTCTTT.

The chain recombines TRBV7-2 with TRBJ2-3, with 8 bases lining up with TRBD2. Germline V lookup: CDR1 SGHTA, CDR2 FQGNSA. The CDR3 totals 16 residues. Trimming cost V 1 base and J 3 bases; bases outside gene matches: 6. CDR3 in amino acids: CASSLVVSGGTDTQYF. The CDR3 DNA sequence: TGTGCCAGCAGCTTAGTCGTCTCGGGGGGGACAGATACGCAGTATTTT.

This chain connects TRBV7-7 to TRBJ2-3, with D unclear. V gave up 5 bases and J gave up 4 bases, with 10 bases separating them. Germline V gene sequence: CDR1 SSHAT, CDR2 FNYEAQ (reference sequence). CDR3 length: 13 residues. The CDR3 bases are TGTGCCAGCAGCACCCTCGGTGCAGATACGCAGTATTTT. It yields the protein CASSTLGADTQYF.

J is TRBJ1-5 and V is TRBV6-1; D gene unclear. Trimming cost V 7 bases and J 0 bases, with 13 bases left between them. CDR1 and CDR2 from the germline V gene are MNHNS and SASEGT. The CDR3 extends over 15 amino acids. In nucleotides, the CDR3 is TGTGCCAGCATAGTAGAGGTTTATAGCAATCAGCCCCAGCATTTT. Amino acids: CASIVEVYSNQPQHF.

This chain uses TRBV4-1 with TRBJ2-5, with 8 bases that match TRBD2. The better agreement between TRBJ2-7 and the DNA end casts doubt on the J call. This CDR3 spans 15 amino acids. CDR1 MGHRA and CDR2 YSYEKL come from the germline V gene. CDR3 nucleotide sequence: TGCGCCAGCAGCCCGAAGGGTAGCGGGGACTACGAGCAGTACTTC. Protein: CASSPKGSGDYEQYF.

V gene TRBV5-1 combines with J gene TRBJ1-1; 9 bases are shared with TRBD1. CDR3 size: 16 residues. Losses at the gene ends were 3 bases for V and 2 bases for J; bases not matched to a gene: 8. The V gene's germline CDR1 is SGHRS and CDR2 YFSETQ. The CDR3 nucleotides read TGCGCCAGCAGCTCAATGCTTACAGGGGGCAACACTGAAGCTTTCTTT. Protein sequence: CASSSMLTGGNTEAFF.

The chain uses TRBV5-6 and TRBJ2-1, with D uncertain. V lost 2 bases, J lost 8 bases, and 11 bases lay in between. Germline CDR1 is SGHDT and CDR2 is YYEEEE. The CDR3 runs 13 residues. In DNA, the CDR3 is TGTGCCAGCAGCTTATTGGCGGAACATGAGCAGTTCTTC. Translation: CASSLLAEHEQFF.

The chain is built from TRBV25-1 and TRBJ2-1; TRBD2 matches 8 bases. Germline CDR1 is MGHDK and CDR2 is SYGVNS. CDR3 length: 18 amino acids. The J segment lost 3 bases and the V segment lost 1 base, leaving 11 bases of the junction unmatched. CDR3 residues: CASSESGGAGVIYNEQFF. CDR3 in DNA: TGTGCCAGCAGTGAATCCGGGGGGGCAGGGGTGATCTACAATGAGCAGTTCTTC.

This clone was seen just once. V gene TRBV18 combines with J gene TRBJ2-7; D possibly corresponds to TRBD2 (6 bases). In germline, CDR1 is KGHSH, CDR2 LQKENI. CDR3 length equals 15 residues. Trimming cost V 3 bases and J 4 bases, with 16 bases left between them. The CDR3 coding sequence is TGTGCCAGCTCACCGATGGGGAGGCGGGATTACGAGCAGTACTTC. Protein sequence: CASSPMGRRDYEQYF.

As to this clone: Lacking the conserved final phenylalanine or tryptophan, this CDR3 likely reflects a read error. The DNA is omitted, as the CDR3 cannot be located on it reliably, and the CDR3 follows TCRdb's listing. V usage is TRBV2 and J usage is TRBJ2-7; TRBD2 is the table's D call and was not checked against the DNA. The CDR3 has 13 amino acids, counting both end residues. Per germline, CDR1 SNHLY and CDR2 FYNNEI. The CDR3 protein is CASSGPRAGAPDK.

J is TRBJ1-4 and V is TRBV18; D gene unclear. Trimming left V 2 bases short and J 5 bases short, with 6 bases between. Germline V CDR1 and CDR2: KGHSH, LQKENI. The CDR3 contains 13 residues. CDR3 DNA sequence: TGTGCCAGCTCACCAAGCTGGAATGAAAAACTGTTTTTT. Its translation is CASSPSWNEKLFF. The complete variable domain, with remaining parts taken from reference TRBV18 and TRBJ1-4, reads NAGVMQNPRHLVRRRGQEARLRCSPMKGHSHVYWYRQLPEEGLKFMVYLQKENIIDESGMPKERFSAEFPKEGPSILRIQQVVRGDSAAYFCASSPSWNEKLFFGSGTQLSVL.

The chain links TRBV5-4 to TRBJ2-3, with D perhaps matching TRBD2 (5 bases). The CDR3 consists of 13 residues. Trimming stripped 4 bases from V and 4 bases from J, with 10 bases between. Germline CDR1 SGHNT, CDR2 YYREEE (reference sequence). The CDR3 sequence: CASSQLDSDTQYF. CDR3 sequence (DNA): TGTGCCAGCAGCCAACTAGATTCAGATACGCAGTATTTT.

This clone was found once. V gene TRBV4-3 combines with J gene TRBJ2-3, with a tentative D call TRBD2 (5 bases). There are 16 residues in the CDR3. The germline V and J ends were trimmed by 1 base and 5 bases, with 16 bases remaining between them. CDR1 LGHNA and CDR2 YSLEER come from the germline V gene. The CDR3: CASSQVARGSGDTQYF. Written as DNA, the CDR3 is TGCGCCAGCAGCCAAGTGGCCCGGGGATCAGGAGATACGCAGTATTTT.

V is TRBV6-5 and J is TRBJ2-5; a weak D match, TRBD2 (6 bases). Between the trimmed V and J ends, which lost 5 bases and 5 bases, there was a span of 18 bases. The CDR3 covers 15 residues. Germline assignment: CDR1 MNHEY and CDR2 SVGAGI. CDR3 in DNA: TGTGCCAGCAGTCAGGGCCCGGGGGTATATGAGACCCAGTACTTC. This gives the protein CASSQGPGVYETQYF.

J is TRBJ1-1 and V is TRBV11-3; D unresolved. CDR3 length: 16 residues. Germline CDR1 reads SGHNT; CDR2 reads YENEEA. Trimming took 1 base from V and 4 from J, leaving 16 bases between them. This CDR3 is CASSLAFGRRSTEAFF. In nucleotides, the CDR3 is TGTGCCAGCAGCTTAGCATTTGGGCGGCGGAGCACTGAAGCTTTCTTT. The full variable domain, its missing parts supplied by reference TRBV11-3 and TRBJ1-1, is EAGVVQSPRYKIIEKKQPVAFWCNPISGHNTLYWYLQNLGQGPELLIRYENEEAVDDSQLPKDRFSAERLKGVDSTLKIQPAELGDSAVYLCASSLAFGRRSTEAFFGQGTRLTVV.

The rearrangement joins TRBV6-6 to TRBJ1-6; TRBD1 matches at 8 bases. CDR1 MNHNY and CDR2 SVGAGI come from the germline V gene (reference sequence). This CDR3 contains 16 residues. J lost 9 bases, V lost 3 bases, and 10 bases had no gene match. CDR3 loop: CASSYRTRTGTSPLHF. CDR3 coding DNA: TGTGCCAGCAGTTATCGAACCAGGACAGGGACTTCACCCCTCCACTTT.